This is a list of T cell receptor beta chains from one sample in a study of T cell clones after liver transplantation. Generated by immunoSEQ multiplex PCR, the TCRdb table keeps only in-frame clones and is missing some. The table shows more than 70,000 clones, with over 80% occurring only once. The material was CD4+ T cells from blood, obtained at the 22-month timepoint. Every receptor here comes from a human patient who received a liver transplant. Some of the T cells might come from the graft donor. CDR3s include the opening cysteine and the closing phenylalanine or tryptophan. Fields, in order: clone size, D gene, V gene, J gene, CDR3 DNA, CDR3 protein. D genes are given only for firm matches. Size values are once, few and many counts, or a class for expanded clones, and some rows have none.

once,-,TRBV5-5,TRBJ2-7,TGTGCCAGCAGCCCAAGGACCTTCTCCTACGAGCAGTACTTC,CASSPRTFSYEQYF
-,-,TRBV9,TRBJ1-1,TGTGCCAGCAGCATAATAGCGGGAGGGGAAGCTTTCTTT,CASSIIAGGEAFF
once,-,TRBV11-2,TRBJ2-7,TGTGCCAGCAGCCCCGGTTTCGGCTCCTACGAGCAGTACTTC,CASSPGFGSYEQYF
few,-,TRBV5-1,TRBJ1-2,TGCGCCAGCAGCGCAACAGCGGATGGCTACACCTTC,CASSATADGYTF
-,TRBD2,TRBV7-2,TRBJ2-5,TGTGCCAGCAGCCCAGTGAGAACTAGCGGGCAAGAGACCCAGTACTTC,CASSPVRTSGQETQYF
-,-,TRBV20-1,TRBJ1-2,TGCAGTGCTAGAGATCTGGAAGGCTACACCTTC,CSARDLEGYTF
-,TRBD1,TRBV27,TRBJ1-3,TGTGCCATCACAGGGGGTAGCTCTGGAAACACCATATATTTT,CAITGGSSGNTIYF
-,TRBD1,TRBV19,TRBJ1-6,TGTGCCAGTAGTCGACAGGGAATAGGGTCACCCCTCCACTTT,CASSRQGIGSPLHF
-,-,TRBV2,TRBJ1-2,TGTGCCAGCACAACAAAAAGGGGCAGAGGAATCTATGGCTACACCTTC,CASTTKRGRGIYGYTF
-,-,TRBV5-1,TRBJ2-7,TGCGCCAGCAGCTTGTCAGGGGGGGACCAGCTCGAGCAGTACTTC,CASSLSGGDQLEQYF
-,-,TRBV18,TRBJ2-5,TGTGCCAGCTCACCACCGGAGGGGCCGGAGACCCAGTACTTC,CASSPPEGPETQYF
-,TRBD2,TRBV5-4,TRBJ2-2,TGTGCCAGCAGCTTCTCGGCGGGAGTACGGACCGGGGAGCTGTTTTTT,CASSFSAGVRTGELFF
-,-,TRBV6-6,TRBJ2-5,TGTGCCAGCAGTTTGGACGCGAGGGTAGAGACCCAGTACTTC,CASSLDARVETQYF
-,-,TRBV28,TRBJ2-2,TGTGCCAGCAGTTTCCCGGAGGGACGGGAGCTGTTTTTT,CASSFPEGRELFF
once,-,TRBV28,TRBJ2-4,TGTGCCAGCAGTTTAAAGGTCACATACAAAAACATTCAGTACTTC,CASSLKVTYKNIQYF
-,-,TRBV21-1,TRBJ1-2,TGTGCCAGGCCCCAGGGGGATGGCTACACCTTC,CARPQGDGYTF
-,TRBD1,TRBV9,TRBJ1-4,TGTGCCAGCAGCGTAGGGCAGGGGGTATCAAATGAAAAACTGTTTTTT,CASSVGQGVSNEKLFF
-,TRBD1,TRBV2,TRBJ1-5,TGTGCCAGCGTCAGGGAACCAGGGGGGCAGCCCCAGCATTTT,CASVREPGGQPQHF
once,TRBD1,TRBV6-5,TRBJ2-7,TGTGCCAGCAGTTACACGGGACAGGGTTTCGACGAGCAGTACTTC,CASSYTGQGFDEQYF
-,-,TRBV11-2,TRBJ2-5,TGTGCCAGCAGCTACTCAGAGACCCAGTACTTC,CASSYSETQYF
-,-,TRBV18,TRBJ1-1,TGTGCCAGCTCATTCTCCCAAACAGGGTCCACTGAAGCTTTCTTT,CASSFSQTGSTEAFF
-,TRBD2,TRBV4-3,TRBJ2-2,TGCGCCAGCAGCCAAGGGACTAGCGGGGGGGGTAGAGGCGTCACCGGGGAGCTGTTTTTT,CASSQGTSGGGRGVTGELFF
few,TRBD2,TRBV2,TRBJ2-3,TGTGCCAGCAGCTCCCTAGCGGGGGGAACAGATACGCAGTATTTT,CASSSLAGGTDTQYF
-,TRBD2,TRBV7-2,TRBJ2-1,TGTGCCAGCAGCTTTCTAAGACTAGCGGGGTACAATGAGCAGTTCTTC,CASSFLRLAGYNEQFF
-,-,TRBV29-1,TRBJ1-1,TGCAGCGTTGGACGTGGGGGGGTCACTGAAGCTTTCTTT,CSVGRGGVTEAFF
once,TRBD2,TRBV5-4,TRBJ2-2,TGTGCCAGCAGCTTGGCGCTAGCGGGAGCCGGGGAGCTGTTTTTT,CASSLALAGAGELFF
few,-,TRBV28,TRBJ1-2,TGTGCCAGCAGTTCAGGAATCTATGGCTACACCTTC,CASSSGIYGYTF
-,-,TRBV6-1,TRBJ2-1,TGTGCCAGCACACGCGGAGGCAATGAGCAGTTCTTC,CASTRGGNEQFF
-,-,TRBV5-4,TRBJ2-1,TGTGCCAGCAGCCAACGAACTAGGGGCAATGAGCAGTTCTTC,CASSQRTRGNEQFF
-,TRBD1,TRBV7-2,TRBJ1-5,TGTGCCAGCAGCTTAAGACAGGGTGTTCAGCCCCAGCATTTT,CASSLRQGVQPQHF
-,TRBD2,TRBV5-4,TRBJ2-1,TGTGCCAGCAGCTCCGGGGGGGAGGGTTTCGATGAGCAGTTCTTC,CASSSGGEGFDEQFF